Listed here are 11 T cell receptor beta chains from one sample, sequenced in a study of neoadjuvant anti-PD-1 for oral cavity cancer. Here immunoSEQ multiplex PCR was the method, and the copy in TCRdb shows in-frame clones only, minus some. Of about 23,000 clones detected, 25% to 35% appear once; the ten largest clones hold around 15%. This sample's time point: after neoadjuvant nivolumab, at surgical resection. The sample was tumor tissue, taken after nivolumab (anti-PD-1) treatment. Receptors were obtained from a person aged 35 to 85 with oral cavity squamous cell carcinoma.

V and J are TRBV29-1 and TRBJ2-3, with 11 bases aligning to TRBD2. Germline assignment: CDR1 SQVTM and CDR2 ANQGSEA. Losses at the gene ends were 4 bases for V and 6 bases for J; bases not matched to a gene: 9. This CDR3 has 15 amino acids. As DNA, the CDR3 is TGCAGCGTTGGGACTAGCGGGCAATTAGGGGATACGCAGTATTTT. As protein: CSVGTSGQLGDTQYF.

There are a few counts of this clone. The gene calls are TRBV6-1 and TRBJ2-7; no firm D call. V lost 7 bases, J lost 3 bases, and 10 bases lay in between. Germline V lookup: CDR1 MNHNS, CDR2 SASEGT. This CDR3 comprises 12 residues. The CDR3 DNA follows: TGTGCCAGCACGATCGGGTACTACGAGCAGTACTTC. Its protein product is CASTIGYYEQYF.

This clone was detected only a few times. V and J are TRBV5-1 and TRBJ2-1; D unclear. Trimming took 0 bases from V and 0 from J, leaving 13 bases between them. Germline-derived CDR1 and CDR2 are SGHRS and YFSETQ. This CDR3 has 17 residues. The CDR3 loop reads CASSLVGGRSSYNEQFF. Written as DNA, the CDR3 is TGCGCCAGCAGCTTGGTGGGTGGCAGGAGCTCCTACAATGAGCAGTTCTTC.

This rearrangement joins TRBV6-1 to TRBJ1-4, with D tentatively TRBD1 (6 bases). Germline V gene data show CDR1 as MNHNS and CDR2 as SASEGT. This CDR3 is 14 amino acids long. Trimming pared 0 bases from V and 5 bases from J, leaving 7 bases between. This CDR3 reads CASSEAQGNEKLFF. The CDR3 nucleotides are TGTGCCAGCAGTGAAGCCCAGGGGAATGAAAAACTGTTTTTT.

The V and J genes are TRBV6-1 and TRBJ2-3; the D is unclear. V lost 3 bases and J lost 4, with 5 bases in between. Germline-derived CDR1 and CDR2 are MNHNS and SASEGT. The CDR3 loop spans 12 amino acids. The CDR3 sequence is CASSDLADTQYF. The CDR3 nucleotides read TGTGCCAGCAGTGATCTGGCAGATACGCAGTATTTT.

The V gene is TRBV14, the J gene TRBJ2-1; 7 nucleotides agree with TRBD1. Germline V gene sequence: CDR1 SGHDN, CDR2 FVKESK. V trimming: 2 bases; J trimming: 14 bases; junction bases outside the gene matches: 12. The CDR3 has 14 amino acids. The CDR3 DNA reads TGTGCCAGCAGCCAAATAAAGTTAGGGACAGTAAAGTTCTTC. Translated, it gives CASSQIKLGTVKFF. Drawing the rest from reference TRBV14 and TRBJ2-1, the complete variable domain is EAGVTQFPSHSVIEKGQTVTLRCDPISGHDNLYWYRRVMGKEIKFLLHFVKESKQDESGMPNNRFLAERTGGTYSTLKVQPAELEDSGVYFCASSQIKLGTVKFFGPGTRLTVL.

Only a few counts were recorded for this clone. The chain is built from TRBV5-1 and TRBJ2-5; D is possibly TRBD2 (6 bases). This CDR3 region has 12 residues. The germline gives CDR1 SGHRS, CDR2 YFSETQ. V lost 9 bases and J 2 bases, leaving 11 bases between the germline ends. CDR3 in DNA: TGCGCCACGGGGGAACCGCAAGAGACCCAGTACTTC. As protein: CATGEPQETQYF.

The chain has TRBV11-2 and TRBJ1-2; 11 bases align to TRBD1. The ends lost 5 bases at V and 4 bases at J; junction bases unmatched: 3. Germline V gene sequence: CDR1 SGHAT, CDR2 FQNNGV. The CDR3 length is 14 residues. CDR3 residues: CASSPGQGVYGYTF. CDR3 in DNA: TGTGCCAGCAGCCCGGGACAGGGGGTCTATGGCTACACCTTC.

This chain connects TRBV27 to TRBJ2-1; D might be TRBD1 (6 bases). CDR1 is MNHEY and CDR2 is SMNVEV in the germline V gene (reference sequence). Trimming took off 3 bases at V and 6 bases at J, with 9 bases between the two ends. The CDR3 contains 13 residues. The CDR3 region is CASSFRGGNEQFF. The CDR3 nucleotides are TGTGCCAGCAGTTTTAGAGGGGGCAATGAGCAGTTCTTC.

The V and J genes are TRBV28 and TRBJ2-1; D remains ambiguous. Trimming removed 6 bases at V and 3 bases at J, with 9 bases between. CDR3 length: 13 residues. From germline, CDR1 is MDHEN and CDR2 SYDVKM. CDR3 sequence (DNA): TGTGCCAGCAGGGACCTCAACTACAATGAGCAGTTCTTC. Translation gives CASRDLNYNEQFF.

This clone was seen only a few times. The chain combines TRBV11-2 with TRBJ2-7, with a tentative D call TRBD2 (6 bases). Trimming removed 5 bases from V and 0 bases from J, with 11 bases in between. Germline values: CDR1 SGHAT, CDR2 FQNNGV. The CDR3 covers 14 residues. The CDR3 DNA is TGTGCCAGCAGCCCGCGGGGAACCTCCTACGAGCAGTACTTC. Amino acids: CASSPRGTSYEQYF.